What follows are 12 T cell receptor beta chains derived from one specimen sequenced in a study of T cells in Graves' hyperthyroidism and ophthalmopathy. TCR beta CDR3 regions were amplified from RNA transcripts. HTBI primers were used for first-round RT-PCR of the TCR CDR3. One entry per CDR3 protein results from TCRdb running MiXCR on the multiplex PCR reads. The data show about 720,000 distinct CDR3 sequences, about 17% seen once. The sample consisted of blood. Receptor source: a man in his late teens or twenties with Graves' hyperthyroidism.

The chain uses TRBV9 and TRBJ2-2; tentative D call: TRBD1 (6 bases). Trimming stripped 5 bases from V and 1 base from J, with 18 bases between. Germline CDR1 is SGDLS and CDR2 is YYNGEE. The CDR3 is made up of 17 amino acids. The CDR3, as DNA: TGTGCCAGCAGTTACCCAGGGGCGATCAAGAACACCGGGGAGCTGTTTTTT. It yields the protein CASSYPGAIKNTGELFF.

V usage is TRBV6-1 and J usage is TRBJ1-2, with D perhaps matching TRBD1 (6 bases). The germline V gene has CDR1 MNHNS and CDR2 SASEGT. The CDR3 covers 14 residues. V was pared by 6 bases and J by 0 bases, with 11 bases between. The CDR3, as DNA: TGTGCCAGCAGCAAACAGGGAACTAACTATGGCTACACCTTC. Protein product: CASSKQGTNYGYTF.

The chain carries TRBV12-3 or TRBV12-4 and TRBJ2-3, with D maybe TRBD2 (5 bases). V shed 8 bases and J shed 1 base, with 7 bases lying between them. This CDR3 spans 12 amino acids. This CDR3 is CASVSGTDTQYF. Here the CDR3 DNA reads TGTGCCAGCGTTAGCGGCACAGATACGCAGTATTTT.

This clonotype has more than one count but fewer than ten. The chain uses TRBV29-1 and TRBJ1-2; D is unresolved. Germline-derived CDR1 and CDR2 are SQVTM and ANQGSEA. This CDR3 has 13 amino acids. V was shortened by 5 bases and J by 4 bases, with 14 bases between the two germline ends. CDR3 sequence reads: CSVRVQNVYGYTF. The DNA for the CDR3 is TGCAGCGTTCGAGTACAGAACGTCTATGGCTACACCTTC.

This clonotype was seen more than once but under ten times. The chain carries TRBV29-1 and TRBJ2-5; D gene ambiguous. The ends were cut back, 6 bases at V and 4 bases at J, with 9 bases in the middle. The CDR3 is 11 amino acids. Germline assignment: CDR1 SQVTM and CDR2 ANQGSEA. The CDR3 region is CSVYSRETQYF. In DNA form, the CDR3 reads TGCAGCGTCTACTCGAGAGAGACCCAGTACTTC.

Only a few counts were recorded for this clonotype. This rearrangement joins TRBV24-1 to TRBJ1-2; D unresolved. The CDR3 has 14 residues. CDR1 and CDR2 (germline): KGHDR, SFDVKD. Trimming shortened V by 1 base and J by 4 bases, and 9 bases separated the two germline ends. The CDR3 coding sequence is TGTGCCACCAGTGATTTTCAAGCGACCTATGGCTACACCTTC. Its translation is CATSDFQATYGYTF.

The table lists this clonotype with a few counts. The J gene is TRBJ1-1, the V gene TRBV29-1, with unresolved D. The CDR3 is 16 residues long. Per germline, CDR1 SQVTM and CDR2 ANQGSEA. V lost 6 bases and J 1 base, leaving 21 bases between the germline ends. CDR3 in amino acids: CSVIPPLKGANTEAFF. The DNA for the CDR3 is TGCAGCGTAATACCGCCCCTAAAGGGAGCGAACACTGAAGCTTTCTTT.

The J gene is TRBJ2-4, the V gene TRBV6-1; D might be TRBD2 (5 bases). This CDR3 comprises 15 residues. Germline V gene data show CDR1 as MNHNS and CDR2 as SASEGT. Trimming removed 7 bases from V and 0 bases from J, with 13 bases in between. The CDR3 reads CASTTPGLAKNIQYF. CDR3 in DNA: TGTGCCAGCACAACACCCGGACTAGCCAAAAACATTCAGTACTTC.

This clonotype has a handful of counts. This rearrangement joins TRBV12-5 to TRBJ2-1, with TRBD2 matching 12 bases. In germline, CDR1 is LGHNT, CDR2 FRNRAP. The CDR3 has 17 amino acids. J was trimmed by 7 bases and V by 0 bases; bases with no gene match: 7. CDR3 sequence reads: CASGLVASGRGNNEQFF. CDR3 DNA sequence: TGTGCTAGTGGTTTGGTGGCTAGCGGGAGGGGGAATAATGAGCAGTTCTTC.

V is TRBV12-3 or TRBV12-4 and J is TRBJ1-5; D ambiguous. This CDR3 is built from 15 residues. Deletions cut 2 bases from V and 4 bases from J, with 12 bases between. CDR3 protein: CASSLSGPRNQPQHF. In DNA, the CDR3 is TGTGCCAGCAGTTTATCCGGACCGCGGAATCAGCCCCAGCATTTT.

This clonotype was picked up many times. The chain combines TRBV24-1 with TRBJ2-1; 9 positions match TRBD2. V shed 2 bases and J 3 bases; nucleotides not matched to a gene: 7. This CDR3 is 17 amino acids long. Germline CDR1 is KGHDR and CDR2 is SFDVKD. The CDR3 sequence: CATSDWVRGGGYNEQFF. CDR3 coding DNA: TGTGCCACCAGTGATTGGGTGCGGGGGGGGGGCTACAATGAGCAGTTCTTC.

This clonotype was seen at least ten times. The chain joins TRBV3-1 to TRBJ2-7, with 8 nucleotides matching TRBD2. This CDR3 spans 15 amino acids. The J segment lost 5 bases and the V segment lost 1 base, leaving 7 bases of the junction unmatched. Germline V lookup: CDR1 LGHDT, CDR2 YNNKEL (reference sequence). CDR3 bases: TGTGCCAGCAGCCAAGTGGAAGCGGGAGACAACGAGCAGTACTTC. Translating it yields CASSQVEAGDNEQYF.